The 32 T cell receptor beta chains below all came from one sample that was sequenced in a study of T cell responses to AZD1222 COVID-19 vaccine. Produced via immunoSEQ multiplex PCR; TCRdb's table is partial and in-frame only. The table has 150,000 or so clones, roughly nine tenths seen once. The sequences come from peripheral blood, collected 28 days after the second AZD1222 dose. All receptors derive from an adult who received the AZD1222 COVID-19 vaccine.

This clone has a handful of counts. The V and J genes are TRBV18 and TRBJ2-7; D gene unclear. CDR1 is KGHSH, CDR2 LQKENI, per germline. V was trimmed by 1 base and J by 9 bases, leaving 13 bases between them. The CDR3 runs to 13 residues. This CDR3 reads CASSPLGRRGQYF. Written as DNA, the CDR3 is TGTGCCAGCTCACCACTCGGTAGGCGCGGGCAGTACTTC.

The chain links TRBV24-1 to TRBJ2-1; 8 bases agree with TRBD1. The CDR3 is 16 amino acids. Germline CDR1 is KGHDR and CDR2 is SFDVKD. The V gene end was trimmed by 4 bases and the J gene end by 5 bases; junction bases not matched to a gene: 9. The chain's CDR3 is CATSDAGTGGNNEQFF. The DNA of the CDR3 is TGTGCCACCAGTGACGCGGGGACAGGAGGAAACAATGAGCAGTTCTTC.

The V gene is TRBV27, the J gene TRBJ1-5; D may be TRBD1 (6 bases). The germline V gene encodes CDR1 MNHEY and CDR2 SMNVEV (reference sequence). V was trimmed by 3 bases and J by 2 bases, leaving 17 bases between them. The length of the CDR3 is 17 residues. The CDR3 sequence: CASSFLGQPRGNQPQHF. As DNA, the CDR3 is TGTGCCAGCAGTTTTCTTGGACAGCCTAGGGGCAATCAGCCCCAGCATTTT.

This rearrangement joins TRBV7-2 to TRBJ2-7, with D possibly TRBD2 on 5 matching bases. The CDR3 spans 15 residues. The V end lost 6 bases, the J end lost 2 bases, and 17 bases lay between the germline ends. Germline-derived CDR1 and CDR2 are SGHTA and FQGNSA. The CDR3 loop reads CASRPPGGPTYEQYF. Written as DNA, the CDR3 is TGTGCCAGCAGGCCCCCTGGCGGGCCAACCTACGAGCAGTACTTC.

This chain uses TRBV5-1 with TRBJ1-1; no reliable D call. The CDR3 length is 13 residues. Trimming took off 5 bases at V and 0 bases at J, with 8 bases between the two ends. CDR1 SGHRS and CDR2 YFSETQ come from the germline V gene. The CDR3, as DNA: TGCGCCAGCAGGGTTGTACTGAACACTGAAGCTTTCTTT. As protein: CASRVVLNTEAFF.

V and J are TRBV4-1 and TRBJ2-2; D unclear. V shed 4 bases and J shed 2 bases, with 11 bases lying between them. The germline gives CDR1 MGHRA, CDR2 YSYEKL. This CDR3 has 15 residues. The CDR3 sequence: CASSLTRFNTGELFF. CDR3 sequence (DNA): TGCGCCAGCAGCCTGACAAGATTTAACACCGGGGAGCTGTTTTTT.

The chain carries TRBV24-1 and TRBJ2-1; D is ambiguous. Trimming pared 4 bases from V and 5 bases from J, leaving 14 bases between. The germline V gene encodes CDR1 KGHDR and CDR2 SFDVKD. This CDR3 spans 15 amino acids. The CDR3 is CATSDPTDGNNEQFF. The CDR3, as DNA: TGTGCCACCAGTGACCCCACCGACGGTAACAATGAGCAGTTCTTC.

This rearrangement joins TRBV29-1 to TRBJ2-5; 12 nucleotides match TRBD2. V dropped 6 bases and J dropped 2; count of bases not matched to a gene: 4. The CDR3 extends over 14 amino acids. The germline CDR1 and CDR2 sequences are SQVTM and ANQGSEA. The CDR3 sequence: CSVAGLAGQETQYF. In DNA, the CDR3 is TGCAGCGTCGCCGGACTAGCGGGACAAGAGACCCAGTACTTC.

This rearrangement joins TRBV2 to TRBJ2-2; TRBD1 matches 10 bases. V was clipped by 6 bases and J by 3 bases; unmatched bases: 4. The V gene's germline CDR1 is SNHLY and CDR2 FYNNEI. The CDR3 runs 15 residues. CDR3 in amino acids: CASRTGTGDTGELFF. The CDR3 DNA reads TGTGCCAGCAGGACCGGGACAGGGGACACCGGGGAGCTGTTTTTT.

This chain joins TRBV2 and TRBJ1-1, with D uncertain. The V gene's germline CDR1 is SNHLY and CDR2 FYNNEI. The V end lost 7 bases, the J end lost 1 base, and 13 bases lay between the germline ends. This CDR3 has 14 residues. DNA for the CDR3: TGTGCCAGCACCGAAGGCAGAGCGAACACTGAAGCTTTCTTT. Translated, it gives CASTEGRANTEAFF.

The CDR3 DNA reads as TGCAGCGTATCCTCGGCGGGCACAGATACGCAGTATTTT. Translation gives CSVSSAGTDTQYF. The V and J genes are TRBV29-1 and TRBJ2-3; no reliable D call. This CDR3 contains 13 residues. Germline V gives CDR1 SQVTM, CDR2 ANQGSEA. The V end was cut by 6 bases, the J end by 1 base, with 11 bases between.

The V gene is TRBV12-2, the J gene TRBJ1-5. TRBV12-2 is termed a pseudogene. This CDR3 is 18 amino acids long. In DNA, the CDR3 is TGTGCAAGTCGCTCACGGACCGGGGGCCGTTATAGCAATCAGCCCCAGCATTTT. It encodes CASRSRTGGRYSNQPQHF.

In this sample, this clone turned up once. The V gene is TRBV19, the J gene TRBJ2-1; 8 bases are shared with TRBD2. Germline lookup yields CDR1 LNHDA and CDR2 SQIVND (reference sequence). The V segment lost 5 bases and the J segment 9 bases; nucleotides outside the gene matches: 15. The CDR3 consists of 16 residues. DNA for the CDR3: TGTGCCAGTAGTGTGATTCATGCGGGGGGAGGAGTTGAGCAGTTCTTC. Translated: CASSVIHAGGGVEQFF.

This sequence joins TRBV27 and TRBJ2-2, with 11 bases identical to TRBD1. The CDR3 extends over 15 amino acids. Germline loops: CDR1 MNHEY, CDR2 SMNVEV (reference sequence). The V gene end was trimmed by 3 bases and the J gene end by 7 bases; junction bases not matched to a gene: 4. In DNA, the CDR3 is TGTGCCAGCAGTTTTCGGACAGGGGGCATCGGGGAGCTGTTTTTT. Translating gives CASSFRTGGIGELFF.

This clone was observed a single time. The chain has TRBV6-2 or TRBV6-3 and TRBJ2-7; D is uncertain. V was cut by 0 bases and J by 4 bases, with 7 bases left in between. From germline, CDR1 is MNHEY and CDR2 SVGEGT. CDR3 length: 13 residues. The CDR3, as DNA: TGTGCCAGCAGTTACTCGGTGACATACGAGCAGTACTTC. This translates into CASSYSVTYEQYF.

This chain uses TRBV20-1 with TRBJ2-7; D not certain. Germline CDR1 is DFQATT and CDR2 is SNEGSKA (reference sequence). The V end lost 6 bases, the J end lost 2 bases, and 5 bases lay between the germline ends. The CDR3 is 10 residues long. The CDR3 DNA sequence: TGCAGTGCCCTAGCCTACGAGCAGTACTTC. This translates into CSALAYEQYF.

A few counts support this clone. The rearrangement uses TRBV5-1 and TRBJ2-2; D might be TRBD2 (5 bases). From germline, CDR1 is SGHRS and CDR2 YFSETQ. The CDR3 contains 16 residues. Between the trimmed V and J ends, which lost 1 base and 1 base, there was a span of 11 bases. The CDR3 region has the DNA TGCGCCAGCAGCTTGAGCGGATCCAAGAACACCGGGGAGCTGTTTTTT. Amino acids: CASSLSGSKNTGELFF. Full variable domain (missing parts from reference TRBV5-1 and TRBJ2-2): KAGVTQTPRYLIKTRGQQVTLSCSPISGHRSVSWYQQTPGQGLQFLFEYFSETQRNKGNFPGRFSGRQFSNSRSEMNVSTLELGDSALYLCASSLSGSKNTGELFFGEGSRLTVL.

The chain uses TRBV18 and TRBJ2-2, with TRBD2 matching over 8 bases. This CDR3 spans 15 amino acids. V dropped 2 bases and J dropped 10; count of bases not matched to a gene: 9. In germline, CDR1 is KGHSH, CDR2 LQKENI. The CDR3 region has the DNA TGTGCCAGCTCACCAGCGGGGGGCTCTCCCGAGGAGCTGTTTTTT. As protein: CASSPAGGSPEELFF. Drawing the rest from reference TRBV18 and TRBJ2-2, the complete variable domain is NAGVMQNPRHLVRRRGQEARLRCSPMKGHSHVYWYRQLPEEGLKFMVYLQKENIIDESGMPKERFSAEFPKEGPSILRIQQVVRGDSAAYFCASSPAGGSPEELFFGEGSRLTVL.

The chain combines TRBV29-1 with TRBJ1-2, with D hard to call. The CDR3 spans 12 residues. V shed 5 bases and J shed 5 bases, with 12 bases lying between them. Germline loops: CDR1 SQVTM, CDR2 ANQGSEA. The CDR3 reads CSVTRLGYGYTF. The CDR3 bases are TGCAGCGTTACCAGGCTTGGGTATGGCTACACCTTC.

This clone was counted only a few times. The V and J genes are TRBV5-1 and TRBJ1-1; TRBD1 agrees at 7 bases. Trimming took 5 bases from V and 3 from J; bases not matched to a gene: 4. There are 13 residues in the CDR3. CDR1 and CDR2 (germline): SGHRS, YFSETQ. The CDR3 DNA follows: TGCGCCAGCAGAAGGGGGCGAGACACTGAAGCTTTCTTT. It encodes CASRRGRDTEAFF.

The chain combines TRBV7-2 with TRBJ1-6, with TRBD1 matching 8 bases. The V segment lost 3 bases and the J segment 15 bases; nucleotides outside the gene matches: 13. The CDR3 is 15 residues long. Germline V CDR1 and CDR2: SGHTA, FQGNSA. CDR3 region: CASSLGRTGRENLHF. The CDR3 bases are TGTGCCAGCAGCTTGGGAAGGACAGGGCGGGAAAACCTCCACTTT.

This chain joins TRBV9 and TRBJ2-3; the D is unclear. Trimming stripped 0 bases from V and 0 bases from J, with 8 bases between. The germline V gene encodes CDR1 SGDLS and CDR2 YYNGEE. CDR3 length equals 15 residues. The CDR3 is CASSVGGPSTDTQYF. For the CDR3, the DNA is TGTGCCAGCAGCGTAGGGGGTCCGAGCACAGATACGCAGTATTTT.

This chain uses TRBV18 with TRBJ1-5; D might be TRBD1 (5 bases). Trimming stripped 0 bases from V and 3 bases from J, with 18 bases between. The CDR3 spans 18 residues. Germline V gene sequence: CDR1 KGHSH, CDR2 LQKENI. The CDR3 loop is CASSPPRRGFGNNQPQHF. DNA for the CDR3: TGTGCCAGCTCACCACCGAGGCGGGGGTTTGGTAACAATCAGCCCCAGCATTTT.

The genes are TRBV6-5 and TRBJ1-1, with 11 bases identical to TRBD1. The CDR3 length is 15 residues. V shed 6 bases and J 4 bases; nucleotides not matched to a gene: 7. Germline CDR1 MNHEY, CDR2 SVGAGI. DNA for the CDR3: TGTGCCAGCAGAAATGCCGGGACAGGGGGCACTGAAGCTTTCTTT. Encoded protein: CASRNAGTGGTEAFF.

This chain uses TRBV4-3 with TRBJ1-2; D possibly corresponds to TRBD1 (6 bases). V lost 2 bases and J lost 6, with 13 bases in between. Per germline, CDR1 LGHNA and CDR2 YSLEER. CDR3 size: 14 residues. CDR3 amino acids: CASSQRAGGHGYTF. The CDR3 DNA follows: TGCGCCAGCAGCCAACGGGCCGGGGGCCATGGCTACACCTTC.

This sequence joins TRBV14 and TRBJ2-3; maybe TRBD1 (6 bases). Between the trimmed V and J ends, which lost 0 bases and 0 bases, there was a span of 22 bases. This CDR3 is built from 20 residues. Germline loops: CDR1 SGHDN, CDR2 FVKESK. The CDR3 protein is CASSQEFQGIIPKSTDTQYF. The CDR3 nucleotides read TGTGCCAGCAGCCAAGAATTCCAGGGGATTATCCCAAAAAGCACAGATACGCAGTATTTT.

V usage is TRBV11-3 and J usage is TRBJ2-7, with D possibly matching TRBD2 (5 bases). Germline assignment: CDR1 SGHNT and CDR2 YENEEA. CDR3 length: 13 residues. The V end lost 1 base, the J end lost 2 bases, and 6 bases lay between the germline ends. Here the CDR3 reads CASSLGGTYEQYF. In DNA form, the CDR3 reads TGTGCCAGCAGCTTAGGAGGGACCTACGAGCAGTACTTC.

V is TRBV6-5 and J is TRBJ1-2; D is possibly TRBD1 (6 bases). The CDR3 is 16 amino acids. The V gene's germline CDR1 is MNHEY and CDR2 SVGAGI. Trimming shortened V by 2 bases and J by 4 bases, and 17 bases separated the two germline ends. The CDR3 protein is CASSYTQRGEGYGYTF. For the CDR3, the DNA is TGTGCCAGCAGTTACACTCAGAGGGGGGAGGGCTATGGCTACACCTTC.

The chain has TRBV19 and TRBJ2-7, with TRBD1 identical over 12 bases. The CDR3 is made up of 15 amino acids. Per the germline V gene, CDR1 is LNHDA and CDR2 is SQIVND (reference sequence). V lost 3 bases and J lost 4; bases outside the gene matches: 4. CDR3 in amino acids: CASSIGTGGGYEQYF. The CDR3 DNA reads as TGTGCCAGTAGTATCGGGACAGGGGGCGGGTACGAGCAGTACTTC.

V is TRBV5-5 and J is TRBJ2-7; TRBD2 is a possible D gene (7 bases). V gave up 1 base and J gave up 2 bases, with 25 bases separating them. From germline, CDR1 is SGHKS and CDR2 YYEKEE (reference sequence). CDR3 length: 19 residues. CDR3 nucleotide sequence: TGTGCCAGCAGCTTGCGACAGGCTCTGGGTCTAGCGGTCACCTACGAGCAGTACTTC. Translated: CASSLRQALGLAVTYEQYF.

The J gene is TRBJ2-7, the V gene TRBV4-1; 13 bases are shared with TRBD2. V shed 5 bases, J shed 6 bases, and the junction held 4 bases outside the gene matches. Germline-derived CDR1 and CDR2 are MGHRA and YSYEKL. The CDR3 contains 14 residues. The CDR3 loop reads CASSWTSGSTEQYF. The CDR3 DNA is TGCGCCAGCAGCTGGACTAGCGGGAGTACCGAGCAGTACTTC.

The V call is TRBV11-3, the J call TRBJ2-7; TRBD1 aligns across 9 bases. Per the germline V gene, CDR1 is SGHNT and CDR2 is YENEEA. The length of the CDR3 is 17 residues. The ends lost 0 bases at V and 2 bases at J; junction bases unmatched: 8. CDR3 loop: CASSLDWGGTGPYEQYF. In DNA form, the CDR3 reads TGTGCCAGCAGCTTAGATTGGGGGGGGACAGGGCCCTACGAGCAGTACTTC.